This T cell receptor (beta chain) is from a study of OX40 agonist ivuxolimab in advanced cancers. About the study: The study treated patients with ivuxolimab, an agonistic anti-OX40 (CD134) antibody.

The table came from immunoSEQ multiplex PCR; TCRdb's copy has only in-frame clones and leaves some out. Altogether roughly 15,000 clones are present, 80% being singletons, with the ten largest covering roughly 25%. As concerns this clone: One junction end disagrees with the germline gene, perhaps due to a read error.

The CDR3 runs to 13 residues. Germline V lookup: CDR1 MGHDK, CDR2 SYGVNS. The rearrangement links TRBV25-1 to TRBJ2-7, with D unclear. The sequences come from CD4+ or CD8+ T cells sorted from blood, collected in a trial of the OX40 agonist ivuxolimab. This receptor was taken from an adult with an advanced solid tumor such as melanoma, head and neck, liver or kidney cancer. Here the CDR3 reads CASSDDLSHEQYF. DNA of the CDR3: TGTGCCAGCAGTGATGACCTCTCCCACGAGCAGTACTTC.